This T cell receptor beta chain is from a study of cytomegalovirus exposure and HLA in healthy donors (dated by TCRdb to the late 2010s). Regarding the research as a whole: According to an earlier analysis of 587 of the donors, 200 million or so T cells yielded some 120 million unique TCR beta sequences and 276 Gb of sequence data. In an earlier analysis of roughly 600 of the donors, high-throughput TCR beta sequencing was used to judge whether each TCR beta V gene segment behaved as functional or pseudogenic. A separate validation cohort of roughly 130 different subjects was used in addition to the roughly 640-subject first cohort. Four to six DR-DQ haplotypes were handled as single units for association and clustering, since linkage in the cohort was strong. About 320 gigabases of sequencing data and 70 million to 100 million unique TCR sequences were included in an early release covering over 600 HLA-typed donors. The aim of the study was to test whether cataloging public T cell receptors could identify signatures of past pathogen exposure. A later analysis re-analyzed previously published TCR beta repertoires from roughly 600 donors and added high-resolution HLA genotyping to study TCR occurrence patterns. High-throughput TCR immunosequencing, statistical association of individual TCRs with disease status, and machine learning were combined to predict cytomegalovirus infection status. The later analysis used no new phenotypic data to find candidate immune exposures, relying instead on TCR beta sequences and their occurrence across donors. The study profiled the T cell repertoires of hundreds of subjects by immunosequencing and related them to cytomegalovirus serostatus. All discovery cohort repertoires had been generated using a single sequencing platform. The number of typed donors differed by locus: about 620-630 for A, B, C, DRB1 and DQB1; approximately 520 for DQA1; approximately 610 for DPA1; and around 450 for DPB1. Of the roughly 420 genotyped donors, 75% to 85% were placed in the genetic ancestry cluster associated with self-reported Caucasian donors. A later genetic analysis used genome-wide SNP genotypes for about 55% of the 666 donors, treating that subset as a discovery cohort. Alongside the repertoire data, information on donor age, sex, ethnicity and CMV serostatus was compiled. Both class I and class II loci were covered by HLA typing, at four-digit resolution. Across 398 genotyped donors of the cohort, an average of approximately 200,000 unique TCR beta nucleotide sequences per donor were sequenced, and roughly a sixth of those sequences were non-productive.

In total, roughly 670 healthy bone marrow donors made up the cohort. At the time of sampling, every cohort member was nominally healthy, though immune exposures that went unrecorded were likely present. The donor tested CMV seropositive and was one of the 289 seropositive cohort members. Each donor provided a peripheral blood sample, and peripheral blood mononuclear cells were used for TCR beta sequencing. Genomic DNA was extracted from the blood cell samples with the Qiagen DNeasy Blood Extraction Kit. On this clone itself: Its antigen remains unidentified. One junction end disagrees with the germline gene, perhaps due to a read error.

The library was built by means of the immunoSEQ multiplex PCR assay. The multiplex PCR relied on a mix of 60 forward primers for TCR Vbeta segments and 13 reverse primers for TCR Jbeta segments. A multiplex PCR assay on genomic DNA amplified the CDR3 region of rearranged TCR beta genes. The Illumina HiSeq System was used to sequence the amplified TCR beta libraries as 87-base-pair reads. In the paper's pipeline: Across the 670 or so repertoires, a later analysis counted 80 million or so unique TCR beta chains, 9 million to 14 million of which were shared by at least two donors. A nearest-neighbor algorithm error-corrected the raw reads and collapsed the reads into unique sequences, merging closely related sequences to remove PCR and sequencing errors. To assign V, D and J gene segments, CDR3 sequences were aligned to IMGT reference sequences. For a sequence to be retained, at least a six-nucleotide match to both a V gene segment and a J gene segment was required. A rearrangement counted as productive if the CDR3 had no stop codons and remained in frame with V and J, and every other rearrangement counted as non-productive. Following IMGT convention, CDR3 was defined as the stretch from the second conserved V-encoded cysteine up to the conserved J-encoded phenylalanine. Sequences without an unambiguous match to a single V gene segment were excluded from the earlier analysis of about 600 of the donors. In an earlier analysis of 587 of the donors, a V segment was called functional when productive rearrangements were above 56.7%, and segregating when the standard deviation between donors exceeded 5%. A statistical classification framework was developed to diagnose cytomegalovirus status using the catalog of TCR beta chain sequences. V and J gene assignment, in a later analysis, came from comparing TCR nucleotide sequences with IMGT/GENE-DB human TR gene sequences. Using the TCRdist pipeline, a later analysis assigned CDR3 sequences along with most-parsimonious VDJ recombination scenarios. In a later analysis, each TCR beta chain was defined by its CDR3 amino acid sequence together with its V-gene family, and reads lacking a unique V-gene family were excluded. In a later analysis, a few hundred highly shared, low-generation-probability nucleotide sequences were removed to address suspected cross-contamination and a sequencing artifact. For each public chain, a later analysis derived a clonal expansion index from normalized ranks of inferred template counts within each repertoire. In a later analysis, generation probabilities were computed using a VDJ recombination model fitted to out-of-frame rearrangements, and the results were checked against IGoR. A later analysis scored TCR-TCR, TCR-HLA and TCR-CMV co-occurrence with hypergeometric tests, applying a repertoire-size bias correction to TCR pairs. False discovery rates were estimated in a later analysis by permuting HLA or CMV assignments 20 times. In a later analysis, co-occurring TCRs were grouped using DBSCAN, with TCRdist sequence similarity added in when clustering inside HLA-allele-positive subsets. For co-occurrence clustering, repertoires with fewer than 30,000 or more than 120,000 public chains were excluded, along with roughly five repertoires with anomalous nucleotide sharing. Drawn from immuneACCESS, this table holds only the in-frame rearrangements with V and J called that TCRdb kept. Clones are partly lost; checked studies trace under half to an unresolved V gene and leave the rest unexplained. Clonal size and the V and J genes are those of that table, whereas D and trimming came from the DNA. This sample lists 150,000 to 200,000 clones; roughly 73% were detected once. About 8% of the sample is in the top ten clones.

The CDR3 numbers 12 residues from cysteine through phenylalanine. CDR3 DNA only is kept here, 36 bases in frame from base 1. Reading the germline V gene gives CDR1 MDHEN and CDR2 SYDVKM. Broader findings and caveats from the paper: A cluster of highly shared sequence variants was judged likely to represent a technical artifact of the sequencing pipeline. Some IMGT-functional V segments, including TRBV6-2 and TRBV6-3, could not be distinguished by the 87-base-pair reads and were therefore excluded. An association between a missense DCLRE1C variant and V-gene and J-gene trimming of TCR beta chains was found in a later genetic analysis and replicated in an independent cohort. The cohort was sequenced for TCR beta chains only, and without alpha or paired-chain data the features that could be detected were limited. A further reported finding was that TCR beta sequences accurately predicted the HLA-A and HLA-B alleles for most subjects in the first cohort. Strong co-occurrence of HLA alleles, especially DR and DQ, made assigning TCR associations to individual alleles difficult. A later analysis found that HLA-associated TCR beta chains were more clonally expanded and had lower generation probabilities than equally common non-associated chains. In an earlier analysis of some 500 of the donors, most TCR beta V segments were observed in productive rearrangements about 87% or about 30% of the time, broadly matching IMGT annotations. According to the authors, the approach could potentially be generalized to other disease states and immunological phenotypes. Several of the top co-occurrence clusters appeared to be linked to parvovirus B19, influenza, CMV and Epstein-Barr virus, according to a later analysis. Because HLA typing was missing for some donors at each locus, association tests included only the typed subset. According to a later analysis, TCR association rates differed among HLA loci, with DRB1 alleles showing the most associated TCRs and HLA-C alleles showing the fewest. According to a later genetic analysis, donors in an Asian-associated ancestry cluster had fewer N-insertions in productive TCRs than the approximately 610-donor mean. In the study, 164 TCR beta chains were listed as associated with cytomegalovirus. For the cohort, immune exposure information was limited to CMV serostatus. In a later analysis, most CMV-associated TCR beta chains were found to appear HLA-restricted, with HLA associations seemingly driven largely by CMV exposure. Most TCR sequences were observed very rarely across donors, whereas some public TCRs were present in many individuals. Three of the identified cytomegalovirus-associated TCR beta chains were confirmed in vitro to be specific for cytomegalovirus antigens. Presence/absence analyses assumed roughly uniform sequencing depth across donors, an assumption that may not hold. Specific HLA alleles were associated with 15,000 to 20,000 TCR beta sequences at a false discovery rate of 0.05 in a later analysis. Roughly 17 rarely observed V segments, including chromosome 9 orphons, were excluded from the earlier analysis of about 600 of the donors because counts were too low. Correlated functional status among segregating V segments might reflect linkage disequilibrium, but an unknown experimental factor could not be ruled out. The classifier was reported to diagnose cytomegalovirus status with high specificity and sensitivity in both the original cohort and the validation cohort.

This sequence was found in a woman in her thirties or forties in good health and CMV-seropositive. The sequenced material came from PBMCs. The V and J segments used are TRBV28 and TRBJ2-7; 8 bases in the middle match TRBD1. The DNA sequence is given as TGTGCCAGCAGTTTTCAGCGCAGGGGGCCTTTCTTC. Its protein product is CASSFQRRGPFF.